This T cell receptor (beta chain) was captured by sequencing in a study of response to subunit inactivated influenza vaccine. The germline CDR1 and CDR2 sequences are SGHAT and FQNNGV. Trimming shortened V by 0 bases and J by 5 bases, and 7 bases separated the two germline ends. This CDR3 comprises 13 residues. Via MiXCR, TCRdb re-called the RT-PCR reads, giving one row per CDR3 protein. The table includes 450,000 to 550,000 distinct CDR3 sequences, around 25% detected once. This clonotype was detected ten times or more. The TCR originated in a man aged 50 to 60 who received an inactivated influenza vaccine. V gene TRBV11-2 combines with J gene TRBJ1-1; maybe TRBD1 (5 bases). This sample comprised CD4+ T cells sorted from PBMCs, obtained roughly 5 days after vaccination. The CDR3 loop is CASSLDAGTEAFF. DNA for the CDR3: TGTGCCAGCAGCTTAGACGCAGGGACTGAAGCTTTCTTT.